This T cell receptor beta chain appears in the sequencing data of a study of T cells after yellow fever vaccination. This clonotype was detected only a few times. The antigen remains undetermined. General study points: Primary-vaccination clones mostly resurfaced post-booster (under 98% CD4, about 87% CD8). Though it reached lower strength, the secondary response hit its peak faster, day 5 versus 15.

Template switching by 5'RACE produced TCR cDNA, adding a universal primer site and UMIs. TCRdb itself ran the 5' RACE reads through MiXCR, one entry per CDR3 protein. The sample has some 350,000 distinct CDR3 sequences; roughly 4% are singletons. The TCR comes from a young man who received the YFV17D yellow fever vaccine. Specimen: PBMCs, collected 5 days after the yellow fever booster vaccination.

The CDR3: CAISEMGTTNTGELFF. For the CDR3, the DNA is TGTGCCATCAGTGAAATGGGGACAACGAACACCGGGGAGCTGTTTTTT. The chain links TRBV10-3 to TRBJ2-2; D is possibly TRBD1 (6 bases). This CDR3 is built from 16 residues. Germline-derived CDR1 and CDR2 are ENHRY and SYGVKD. V was cut by 3 bases and J by 0 bases, with 11 bases left in between.